The 31 T cell receptor beta chains below were found in one sample sequenced in a study of CD8+CD57+ T cells in acquired aplastic anemia. Patients chosen for sequencing had CD8+CD57+ cells that had expanded, as shown by flow cytometry. TCR beta VDJ and CDR3 profiling used genomic DNA as template. TCRdb used MiXCR to reprocess the reads, holding one entry per CDR3 protein. In the table there are some 150,000 distinct CDR3 sequences, 45% to 55% of which are singletons. Material for sequencing was sorted CD4+, CD8+, or CD8+CD57+ T cells (not recorded which) from PBMCs. Receptors originate from a human donor with aplastic anemia.

In its sample, this clonotype was seen many times. V is TRBV6-1 and J is TRBJ2-7, with TRBD2 identical over 7 bases. The CDR3 length is 16 residues. V dropped 4 bases and J dropped 6; count of bases not matched to a gene: 15. CDR1 and CDR2 (germline): MNHNS, SASEGT. CDR3 sequence: CASSALIASGNTEQYF. CDR3 DNA sequence: TGTGCCAGCAGTGCTTTGATTGCTAGCGGTAACACCGAGCAGTACTTC.

The chain links TRBV5-1 to TRBJ1-3, with unresolved D. V dropped 5 bases and J dropped 0 bases, with 6 bases sitting between them. From germline, CDR1 is SGHRS and CDR2 YFSETQ. The CDR3 is 13 residues long. The CDR3 loop reads CASRQYSGNTIYF. The DNA for the CDR3 is TGCGCCAGCAGACAGTACTCTGGAAACACCATATATTTT.

This clonotype has at least ten counts. The chain uses TRBV5-1 and TRBJ1-5, with D maybe TRBD1 (6 bases). V was cut by 4 bases and J by 7 bases, with 15 bases left in between. The CDR3 has 14 residues. The germline V gene has CDR1 SGHRS and CDR2 YFSETQ. The CDR3, as DNA: TGCGCCAGCAGCGACCGAGGGGGAGACCAGCCCCAGCATTTT. It translates to CASSDRGGDQPQHF.

Remarks on this clonotype: Just one base apart from a much larger clone, this may be a read error. The chain employs TRBV12-3 or TRBV12-4 and TRBJ1-2, with TRBD1 matching over 10 bases. The junction had 4 bases not matched to a gene; V was cut back by 5 bases and J by 4 bases. This CDR3 has 14 amino acids. CDR3 amino acids: CASSPRTGGYGYTF. The CDR3 DNA follows: TGTGCCAGCAGTCCACGGACAGGGGGCTATGGCTACACCTTC.

The J gene is TRBJ1-3, the V gene TRBV19; D is possibly TRBD1 (5 bases). V was trimmed by 3 bases and J by 0 bases, leaving 12 bases between them. The CDR3 loop spans 16 amino acids. CDR1 is LNHDA, CDR2 SQIVND, per germline (reference sequence). The CDR3 spells CASSIGATGSGNTIYF. CDR3 coding DNA: TGTGCCAGTAGTATCGGGGCGACTGGCTCTGGAAACACCATATATTTT.

The rearrangement joins TRBV2 to TRBJ2-2; no firm D call. Germline V gives CDR1 SNHLY, CDR2 FYNNEI. CDR3 length equals 15 residues. Trimming removed 3 bases from V and 0 bases from J, with 8 bases in between. CDR3: CASSEGWANTGELFF. CDR3 bases: TGTGCCAGCAGTGAGGGCTGGGCGAACACCGGGGAGCTGTTTTTT.

Ten or more counts support this clonotype. This chain connects TRBV7-3 to TRBJ2-1, with D perhaps TRBD2 (7 bases). CDR3 size: 15 residues. CDR1 is SGHTA, CDR2 FQGTGA, per germline. V lost 2 bases and J lost 7, with 15 bases in between. This chain's CDR3 is CASSLAGALVNEQFF. CDR3 sequence (DNA): TGTGCCAGCAGCTTAGCGGGGGCTTTGGTAAATGAGCAGTTCTTC.

The chain combines TRBV29-1 with TRBJ1-6; D unresolved. Trimming left V 4 bases short and J 4 bases short, with 14 bases between. Looked up from germline, CDR1 is SQVTM and CDR2 is ANQGSEA. The CDR3 is 15 residues long. CDR3 sequence reads: CSVAGDDGYNSPLHF. DNA of the CDR3: TGCAGCGTTGCAGGTGATGATGGGTATAATTCACCCCTCCACTTT.

The table lists this clonotype with many counts. This rearrangement joins TRBV15 to TRBJ2-5; 7 positions match TRBD2. Trimming took 4 bases from V and 1 from J; bases not matched to a gene: 3. The CDR3 spans 14 residues. Germline V gives CDR1 LNHNV, CDR2 YYDKDF (reference sequence). The CDR3: CATSTGLGQETQYF. CDR3 coding DNA: TGTGCCACCAGCACAGGACTAGGCCAAGAGACCCAGTACTTC.

Concerning this clonotype itself: Since the CDR3 does not end with the conserved phenylalanine or tryptophan, this likely comes from a read error. This chain joins TRBV19 and TRBJ1-4; 7 bases agree with TRBD1. This CDR3 contains 13 residues. The germline V gene has CDR1 LNHDA and CDR2 SQIVND (reference sequence). In DNA, the CDR3 is TGTACCAGTCGCGGGACAGCAGATGAAAAACTGTTTTCT. This codes for CTSRGTADEKLFS.

The CDR3 DNA reads as TGCGCCAGCAGCGCGGGGGGGACAGGGCAGAATTCACCCCTCCACTTT. It yields the protein CASSAGGTGQNSPLHF. This chain connects TRBV5-1 to TRBJ1-6; 9 bases fit TRBD1. The V and J ends lost 4 bases and 7 bases, in that order; junction bases with no gene match: 9. Germline CDR1 is SGHRS and CDR2 is YFSETQ. CDR3 length equals 16 residues.

This clonotype was seen more than once but under ten times. V gene TRBV12-3 or TRBV12-4 combines with J gene TRBJ2-2; D remains ambiguous. This CDR3 has 16 amino acids. Between the trimmed V and J ends, which lost 3 bases and 1 base, there was a span of 12 bases. CDR3 bases: TGTGCCAGCAGTTTTGGGTCGGCCGGGAACACCGGGGAGCTGTTTTTT. Translation: CASSFGSAGNTGELFF.

The V and J genes are TRBV29-1 and TRBJ2-7; D possibly corresponds to TRBD1 (6 bases). Germline V lookup: CDR1 SQVTM, CDR2 ANQGSEA. V lost 6 bases and J 0 bases, leaving 12 bases between the germline ends. CDR3 size: 13 residues. CDR3 bases: TGCAGCGTCGTTACAGGGTTCTCCTACGAGCAGTACTTC. The encoded protein is CSVVTGFSYEQYF.

This clonotype appeared many times. The chain links TRBV6-9 to TRBJ2-1; 10 nucleotides line up with TRBD1. The J segment lost 7 bases and the V segment lost 5 bases, leaving 2 bases of the junction unmatched. CDR3 length: 13 residues. The germline CDR1 and CDR2 sequences are MNHGY and SVAAGI. The CDR3 reads CASSQDRGNEQFF. The CDR3 nucleotides are TGTGCCAGCAGTCAGGACAGGGGGAATGAGCAGTTCTTC.

The chain is built from TRBV10-3 and TRBJ2-2; a possible D gene is TRBD2 (6 bases). CDR1 ENHRY and CDR2 SYGVKD come from the germline V gene. This CDR3 spans 16 amino acids. Trimming shortened V by 2 bases and J by 5 bases, and 15 bases separated the two germline ends. The DNA for the CDR3 is TGTGCCATCAGTGAGATCGGGGTAGCGGCTACCGGGGAGCTGTTTTTT. It codes for CAISEIGVAATGELFF.

The chain combines TRBV7-9 with TRBJ1-5; no reliable D call. Trimming cost V 3 bases and J 5 bases, with 8 bases left between them. The CDR3 has 13 residues. Germline V gene data show CDR1 as SEHNR and CDR2 as FQNEAQ (reference sequence). CDR3 DNA: TGTGCCAGCAGCTTCCACGGGGATCAGCCCCAGCATTTT. It specifies CASSFHGDQPQHF.

This clonotype was detected many times. This chain connects TRBV2 to TRBJ2-5; D is ambiguous. Trimming left V 3 bases short and J 0 bases short, with 8 bases between. The CDR3 spans 14 residues. Germline V CDR1 and CDR2: SNHLY, FYNNEI. CDR3 in DNA: TGTGCCAGCAGTGAGCGGATGTACCAAGAGACCCAGTACTTC. This encodes CASSERMYQETQYF.

This clonotype showed up many times. The chain recombines TRBV7-9 with TRBJ1-2, with TRBD1 matching over 7 bases. The ends lost 7 bases at V and 2 bases at J; junction bases unmatched: 16. CDR1 is SEHNR and CDR2 is FQNEAQ in the germline V gene (reference sequence). The length of the CDR3 is 17 residues. The CDR3 DNA reads as TGTGCCAGCATCCAACCAACCGGGACAGACCAGAACTATGGCTACACCTTC. This encodes CASIQPTGTDQNYGYTF.

This clonotype was found many times. The V call is TRBV7-3, the J call TRBJ2-3; TRBD1 might be the D (7 bases). Looked up from germline, CDR1 is SGHTA and CDR2 is FQGTGA. This CDR3 is built from 16 residues. The V gene lost 5 bases and the J gene lost 3 bases, with 18 bases spanning the gap. CDR3 sequence (DNA): TGTGCCAGCAGCGAAGGGGGCGGGGTGGGGACAGATACGCAGTATTTT. Translated, it gives CASSEGGGVGTDTQYF.

To note about this clonotype: Being one base from a much bigger clone, this may be a read error. The chain uses TRBV27 and TRBJ2-7; D not resolved. Germline V gene sequence: CDR1 MNHEY, CDR2 SMNVEV (reference sequence). This CDR3 has 14 amino acids. This chain's CDR3 is CASSSPTFSYERYF. Written as DNA, the CDR3 is TGTGCCAGCAGTTCCCCGACTTTCTCCTACGAGCGGTACTTC.

V and J are TRBV25-1 and TRBJ2-3, with TRBD2 matching over 7 bases. V shed 6 bases and J 6 bases; nucleotides not matched to a gene: 15. The CDR3 length is 16 residues. Germline CDR1 and CDR2: MGHDK and SYGVNS. Here the CDR3 reads CASSFYLWTGGDTQYF. DNA of the CDR3: TGTGCCAGCAGCTTCTACCTTTGGACGGGAGGTGATACGCAGTATTTT. The whole variable domain, remainder taken from reference TRBV25-1 and TRBJ2-3, is EADIYQTPRYLVIGTGKKITLECSQTMGHDKMYWYQQDPGMELHLIHYSYGVNSTEKGDLSSESTVSRIRTEHFPLTLESARPSHTSQYLCASSFYLWTGGDTQYFGPGTRLTVL.

V and J are TRBV5-5 and TRBJ1-2, with D possibly being TRBD1 (5 bases). Deletions cut 7 bases from V and 2 bases from J, with 12 bases between. CDR1 and CDR2 from the germline V gene are SGHKS and YYEKEE (reference sequence). The CDR3 sequence is 13 residues long. The CDR3 region is CASSDTLNYGYTF. Here the CDR3 DNA reads TGTGCCAGCTCGGACACCTTAAACTATGGCTACACCTTC.

The J gene is TRBJ1-1, the V gene TRBV12-3 or TRBV12-4, with a possible D match to TRBD1 (6 bases). V lost 5 bases and J lost 8, with 9 bases in between. CDR3 length: 11 amino acids. CDR3 in amino acids: CASSQDREAFF. The CDR3 region has the DNA TGTGCCAGCAGTCAAGACAGGGAAGCTTTCTTT.

This clonotype came up many times. The rearrangement links TRBV5-4 to TRBJ2-7; 8 nucleotides match TRBD1. The V segment lost 4 bases and the J segment 0 bases; nucleotides outside the gene matches: 9. The CDR3 loop spans 16 amino acids. The V gene's germline CDR1 is SGHNT and CDR2 YYREEE (reference sequence). Written as DNA, the CDR3 is TGTGCCAGCAGCCGGCCGCCCGGACAGGGCTCCTACGAGCAGTACTTC. Protein: CASSRPPGQGSYEQYF. Full variable domain (rest looked up from reference TRBV5-4 and TRBJ2-7): ETGVTQSPTHLIKTRGQQVTLRCSSQSGHNTVSWYQQALGQGPQFIFQYYREEENGRGNFPPRFSGLQFPNYSSELNVNALELDDSALYLCASSRPPGQGSYEQYFGPGTRLTVT.

This clonotype was observed once. This chain joins TRBV2 and TRBJ1-4; tentative D call: TRBD1 (5 bases). Between the trimmed V and J ends, which lost 7 bases and 5 bases, there was a span of 11 bases. CDR1 and CDR2 (germline): SNHLY, FYNNEI. This CDR3 region has 13 residues. CDR3 coding DNA: TGTGCCAGCATGAGGGGAGGAAATGAAAAACTGTTTTTT. This translates into CASMRGGNEKLFF.

The rearrangement uses TRBV15 and TRBJ1-3, with no clear D. This CDR3 contains 13 residues. Germline loops: CDR1 LNHNV, CDR2 YYDKDF (reference sequence). Trimming cost V 1 base and J 2 bases, with 3 bases left between them. The CDR3 loop is CATSRGPGNTIYF. As DNA, the CDR3 is TGTGCCACCAGCAGAGGTCCTGGAAACACCATATATTTT.

This clonotype was counted a single time. A much larger clone differs from this one at a single base, so this may be a read error. The V call is TRBV4-1, the J call TRBJ1-1; 8 bases align to TRBD1. V lost 7 bases, J lost 4 bases, and 8 bases stayed unmatched. The CDR3 has 14 residues. Germline loops: CDR1 MGHRA, CDR2 YSYEKL. CDR3 DNA: TGCGCCAGCAACCCACAGGGGGTGATCACTGAAGCTTTCTTT. The encoded protein is CASNPQGVITEAFF.

This clonotype showed up just a few times. The J gene is TRBJ1-6, the V gene TRBV5-4; the D is unclear. Germline values: CDR1 SGHNT, CDR2 YYREEE (reference sequence). This CDR3 contains 12 residues. The V end was cut by 2 bases, the J end by 9 bases, with 6 bases between. CDR3 bases: TGTGCCAGCAGCTTTATCGGTTCACCCCTCCACTTT. It specifies CASSFIGSPLHF. Full variable domain (remainder filled in from reference TRBV5-4 and TRBJ1-6): ETGVTQSPTHLIKTRGQQVTLRCSSQSGHNTVSWYQQALGQGPQFIFQYYREEENGRGNFPPRFSGLQFPNYSSELNVNALELDDSALYLCASSFIGSPLHFGNGTRLTVT.

This clonotype was seen at least ten times. The chain couples TRBV6-4 to TRBJ1-1; D gene uncertain. The germline V gene has CDR1 MRHNA and CDR2 SNTAGT. The CDR3 spans 13 residues. Trimming removed 3 bases from V and 0 bases from J, with 5 bases in between. The CDR3 here is CASSETVNTEAFF. DNA for the CDR3: TGTGCCAGCAGTGAAACGGTGAACACTGAAGCTTTCTTT.

At least ten counts were recorded for this clonotype. CDR3 sequence (DNA): TGTGCCAGTAGTATAGTGACGCGCAATCAGCCCCAGCATTTT. Its protein is CASSIVTRNQPQHF. This rearrangement joins TRBV19 to TRBJ1-5, with D unresolved. V was shortened by 1 base and J by 2 bases, with 6 bases between the two germline ends. CDR3 length: 14 amino acids. In germline, CDR1 is LNHDA, CDR2 SQIVND (reference sequence).

This clonotype was detected only once. The chain is built from TRBV10-3 and TRBJ1-5, with D possibly TRBD1 on 6 matching bases. CDR3 length: 13 residues. The V and J ends lost 6 bases and 2 bases respectively, with 8 bases between them. Germline V gene lookup returns CDR1 ENHRY and CDR2 SYGVKD. The CDR3 bases are TGTGCCATCAGGGCAGGGGGCAATCAGCCCCAGCATTTT. This translates into CAIRAGGNQPQHF.